Following are 32 T cell receptor beta chains from one sample sequenced in a study of CXCR3-negative and CXCR3-positive naive CD8 T cells. Researchers prepared the TRB cDNA libraries using 5' RACE with UMI labels. Reprocessing the 5' RACE reads, TCRdb reports a single entry for every CDR3 protein and omits DNA. This sample's table reports some 39,000 distinct CDR3 sequences. Sequencing was performed on naive CXCR3- CD8+ T cells from blood. Subset described: CD45RO-CCR7+CD27+CD95- naive CD8+ T cells lacking CXCR3 (TNR3-). The source is a human donor in good health. Some clones in this sample may be carry-over from other donors' samples.

This chain uses TRBV4-1 with TRBJ2-3; TCRdb reports TRBD2, a call that lacks DNA to check it against. The germline V gene encodes CDR1 MGHRA and CDR2 YSYEKL. This CDR3 has 17 residues. The CDR3 here is CASSQFTSGGATDTQYF.

This chain uses TRBV5-1 with TRBJ2-6; the D call of TRBD1 rests on TCRdb alone, since no DNA is present to check it. The CDR3 loop spans 16 amino acids. The germline V gene encodes CDR1 SGHRS and CDR2 YFSETQ. The CDR3 sequence is CASSFGTGFGANVLTF.

The genes are TRBV12-3 or TRBV12-4 and TRBJ2-2; checking the TCRdb D call of TRBD2 is not possible without DNA. This CDR3 has 16 residues. The CDR3 spells CASSSGGEFLPGELFF.

CDR3 region: CASSYSEWGSQETQYF. The chain has TRBV6-5 and TRBJ2-5. CDR1 MNHEY and CDR2 SVGAGI come from the germline V gene. The CDR3 runs 16 residues.

This sequence joins TRBV3-1 and TRBJ2-5. The CDR3 loop spans 15 amino acids. Germline values: CDR1 LGHDT, CDR2 YNNKEL (reference sequence). CDR3 amino acids: CASSQVLENQETQYF.

This chain links TRBV19 with TRBJ1-1. Germline loops: CDR1 LNHDA, CDR2 SQIVND (reference sequence). The CDR3 contains 12 residues. CDR3: CASSYMNTEAFF.

V is TRBV29-1 and J is TRBJ1-5. In germline, CDR1 is SQVTM, CDR2 ANQGSEA. The CDR3 totals 14 residues. The chain's CDR3 is CSVVSGNSNQPQHF.

The chain couples TRBV28 to TRBJ1-1; TCRdb returns TRBD1, unconfirmable since there is no DNA. The CDR3 length is 17 residues. The germline V gene has CDR1 MDHEN and CDR2 SYDVKM. The CDR3 sequence: CASSAYPTMGRGTEAFF.

This chain connects TRBV29-1 to TRBJ2-1; the D call from TCRdb, TRBD1, cannot be confirmed without DNA. The CDR3 has 17 amino acids. Germline V gene lookup returns CDR1 SQVTM and CDR2 ANQGSEA. CDR3 loop: CSVDPVTVKKSYNEQFF.

The chain recombines TRBV30 with TRBJ2-1; without DNA, the TCRdb call of TRBD2 cannot be checked. Germline V gene lookup returns CDR1 GTSNPN and CDR2 SVGIG (reference sequence). The CDR3 spans 13 residues. The CDR3 loop is CAWTSGSYNEQFF.

This chain links TRBV4-3 with TRBJ2-5. The germline CDR1 and CDR2 sequences are LGHNA and YSLEER. The CDR3 contains 15 residues. CDR3 region: CASSQDRNAEETQYF.

The rearrangement joins TRBV7-9 to TRBJ1-2; TCRdb lists TRBD1, though no DNA is available to test this call. The CDR3 is made up of 16 amino acids. The germline V gene encodes CDR1 SEHNR and CDR2 FQNEAQ (reference sequence). CDR3 sequence: CASSPPGQGTNYGYTF.

J is TRBJ2-1 and V is TRBV11-2; TCRdb's D call, TRBD2, is unchecked because there is no DNA. This CDR3 is 17 amino acids long. Per the germline V gene, CDR1 is SGHAT and CDR2 is FQNNGV. This CDR3 is CASSLVLTSGVSHEQFF. The full variable domain, with the rest looked up from reference TRBV11-2 and TRBJ2-1, is EAGVAQSPRYKIIEKRQSVAFWCNPISGHATLYWYQQILGQGPKLLIQFQNNGVVDDSQLPKDRFSAERLKGVDSTLKIQPAKLEDSAVYLCASSLVLTSGVSHEQFFGPGTRLTVL.

J is TRBJ2-5 and V is TRBV28; TCRdb names TRBD1, which stays unverified in the absence of DNA. This CDR3 has 16 residues. From germline, CDR1 is MDHEN and CDR2 SYDVKM. CDR3 residues: CASSLLVGAAKETQYF.

The V and J genes are TRBV5-1 and TRBJ2-3; as DNA is missing, the TRBD1 call by TCRdb cannot be tested. Germline CDR1 SGHRS, CDR2 YFSETQ. The CDR3 spans 15 residues. CDR3 amino acids: CASSYDRGDTDTQYF.

The J gene is TRBJ1-1, the V gene TRBV5-8; TCRdb names TRBD1, which stays unverified in the absence of DNA. The V gene's germline CDR1 is SGHTS and CDR2 YDEGEE. The CDR3 length is 14 residues. This CDR3 is CAIRTGQGITEAFF.

This chain links TRBV10-3 with TRBJ2-3; the TCRdb D gene call, TRBD2, has no DNA to confirm it. In germline, CDR1 is ENHRY, CDR2 SYGVKD. The CDR3 loop spans 14 amino acids. CDR3 loop: CAISASGGKDTQYF.

The chain employs TRBV5-1 and TRBJ1-1; the D gene TCRdb calls, TRBD1, cannot be checked with no DNA. CDR3 length equals 14 residues. The germline gives CDR1 SGHRS, CDR2 YFSETQ. This CDR3 is CASSFASGGTEAFF.

V gene TRBV4-3 combines with J gene TRBJ1-5; the D gene TCRdb calls, TRBD1, cannot be checked with no DNA. There are 15 residues in the CDR3. Germline CDR1 reads LGHNA; CDR2 reads YSLEER. The CDR3 here is CASSQDGGANQPQHF.

The V call is TRBV6-2 or TRBV6-3, the J call TRBJ2-2; there is no DNA to check the TCRdb D call of TRBD2. The CDR3 consists of 14 residues. CDR1 MNHEY and CDR2 SVGEGT come from the germline V gene. The CDR3 sequence is CASSTRYDTGELFF.

This chain connects TRBV28 to TRBJ2-7; TCRdb gives TRBD1 as the D gene, but with no DNA this cannot be confirmed. This CDR3 has 14 residues. The germline V gene encodes CDR1 MDHEN and CDR2 SYDVKM. The CDR3 sequence: CASSYSGLTYEQYF. The variable domain in full, completed from reference TRBV28 and TRBJ2-7, reads DVKVTQSSRYLVKRTGEKVFLECVQDMDHENMFWYRQDPGLGLRLIYFSYDVKMKEKGDIPEGYSVSREKKERFSLILESASTNQTSMYLCASSYSGLTYEQYFGPGTRLTVT.

The chain is built from TRBV7-7 and TRBJ2-7; the TCRdb call, TRBD2, lacks DNA for checking. Germline CDR1 reads SSHAT; CDR2 reads FNYEAQ (reference sequence). This CDR3 has 14 residues. The CDR3 reads CASSPEGRTYEQYF.

J is TRBJ2-7 and V is TRBV6-5; TCRdb reports TRBD1, a call that lacks DNA to check it against. The germline V gene encodes CDR1 MNHEY and CDR2 SVGAGI. CDR3 length equals 15 residues. Here the CDR3 reads CASSFSGTEAYEQYF.

The V call is TRBV29-1, the J call TRBJ2-7. Germline lookup yields CDR1 SQVTM and CDR2 ANQGSEA. The CDR3 consists of 15 residues. CDR3 sequence: CSVEESELQSYEQYF.

CDR3 protein: CASRSGNTEAFF. J is TRBJ1-1 and V is TRBV7-9. This CDR3 comprises 12 residues. Germline-derived CDR1 and CDR2 are SEHNR and FQNEAQ (reference sequence).

This chain joins TRBV20-1 and TRBJ1-4; as DNA is missing, the TRBD1 call by TCRdb cannot be tested. In germline, CDR1 is DFQATT, CDR2 SNEGSKA (reference sequence). This CDR3 is built from 11 residues. CDR3 region: CSAWGNEKLFF.

The J gene is TRBJ2-7, the V gene TRBV29-1. CDR3 length: 12 amino acids. The V gene's germline CDR1 is SQVTM and CDR2 ANQGSEA. The chain's CDR3 is CSAIDSSYEQYF.

V gene TRBV27 combines with J gene TRBJ2-5; the TRBD1 assignment by TCRdb is unverifiable without DNA. In germline, CDR1 is MNHEY, CDR2 SMNVEV (reference sequence). The CDR3 spans 17 residues. The CDR3 sequence: CASSPAENRDHKETQYF.

The J gene is TRBJ2-1, the V gene TRBV27. Germline V gives CDR1 MNHEY, CDR2 SMNVEV (reference sequence). CDR3 length: 13 residues. Here the CDR3 reads CASSTVSYNEQFF.

The chain employs TRBV14 and TRBJ2-1. Per germline, CDR1 SGHDN and CDR2 FVKESK. The CDR3 is 16 amino acids. The CDR3 sequence: CASSQVGPILMHEQFF.

The V call is TRBV29-1, the J call TRBJ2-2; TCRdb names TRBD1, which stays unverified in the absence of DNA. This CDR3 has 14 residues. The germline V gene has CDR1 SQVTM and CDR2 ANQGSEA. CDR3 in amino acids: CSVDLGVATGELFF.

The genes are TRBV20-1 and TRBJ1-4; TCRdb indicates TRBD1, and absent DNA this call remains unverified. This CDR3 is 18 amino acids long. The germline V gene encodes CDR1 DFQATT and CDR2 SNEGSKA (reference sequence). CDR3 sequence: CSARDVNTGVEPNEKLFF.